A selection of T cell receptor beta chains follows, all from one sample in a study of cytomegalovirus exposure and HLA in healthy donors. The table came from immunoSEQ multiplex PCR; TCRdb's copy has only in-frame clones and leaves some out. In the table there are about 190,000 clones, 82% of which are singletons. What was sequenced was PBMCs. The receptors shown here come from a woman between 18 and 30 years old in good health and CMV-seronegative. Each CDR3 is given with its conserved first and last residue. Each record gives: clone size, D gene, J gene, V gene, CDR3 DNA, CDR3 protein. D genes are given only for firm matches. Clone size appears in some rows only: once, few, many, or a class for an expanded clone.

>NA|NA|TRBJ2-3|TRBV19
TGTGCCAGTAGTATAGGGCGGGCTAGCACAGATACGCAGTATTTT
CASSIGRASTDTQYF
>NA|TRBD1|TRBJ1-2|TRBV5-6
TGTGCCAGTGCCGATTGGGACAGACGATATGGCTACACCTTC
CASADWDRRYGYTF
>NA|NA|TRBJ2-2|TRBV5-1
TGCGCCAGCAGTGAAAGGGGCACCGGGGAGCTGTTTTTT
CASSERGTGELFF
>NA|TRBD1|TRBJ1-3|TRBV27
TGTGCCAGCAGGAGAATCACAGGGGGGATAGGAAACACCATATATTTT
CASRRITGGIGNTIYF
>NA|NA|TRBJ2-7|TRBV21-1
TGTGCCAGCAGCAAAGTGGAGGGAGCGGGGACTAACTACGAGCAGTACTTC
CASSKVEGAGTNYEQYF
>NA|NA|TRBJ2-5|TRBV9
TGTGCCAGCAGCGTAGAACCGAGGTACCAAGAGACCCAGTACTTC
CASSVEPRYQETQYF
>NA|NA|TRBJ1-2|TRBV30
TGTGCCTGGAGTGTAGCCTATGGCTACACCTTC
CAWSVAYGYTF
>NA|NA|TRBJ1-1|TRBV6-5
TGTGCCAGCAGTTCCCGAGCAGGGTCCACTGAAGCTTTCTTT
CASSSRAGSTEAFF
>few|NA|TRBJ2-7|TRBV5-1
TGCGCCAGCAGCTTGCAGGGAACTGCCTACGAGCAGTACTTC
CASSLQGTAYEQYF
>NA|TRBD1|TRBJ2-2|TRBV29-1
TGCAGCGGCCGGGACAGGGGAGCCGGGGAGCTGTTTTTT
CSGRDRGAGELFF
>NA|NA|TRBJ1-6|TRBV6-6
TGTGCCAGCTCTCAGGGCTCCTATAATTCACCCCTCCACTTT
CASSQGSYNSPLHF
>NA|NA|TRBJ2-1|TRBV7-2
TGTGCCAGCAGCCTGTATTTAAACTACAATGAGCAGTTCTTC
CASSLYLNYNEQFF
>NA|TRBD2|TRBJ2-7|TRBV7-8
TGTGCCAGCTCCAGCGGGACCTACGAGCAGTACTTC
CASSSGTYEQYF
>once|NA|TRBJ1-1|TRBV10-2
TGCGCCAGCACCTTCTCACTTCAGGGGCCTCACACTGAAGCTTTCTTT
CASTFSLQGPHTEAFF
>NA|NA|TRBJ2-1|TRBV29-1
TGCAGCGTTCGGCTCGGCGGGCCGTGGAGCAATGAGCAGTTCTTC
CSVRLGGPWSNEQFF
>NA|TRBD2|TRBJ2-7|TRBV9
TGTGCCAGCAGCGCCGGGACTAGCGGGAGGTCTTTCGAGCAGTACTTC
CASSAGTSGRSFEQYF
>NA|NA|TRBJ2-7|TRBV28
TGTGCCAGCAGCATAACAGGGTTCCAAGCCTACGAGCAGTACTTC
CASSITGFQAYEQYF
>once|TRBD1|TRBJ2-7|TRBV30
TGTGCCGCAACTCCCGGACAGGGGCCCTACGAGCAGTACTTC
CAATPGQGPYEQYF
>NA|NA|TRBJ1-2|TRBV19
TGTGCCAGTAGTCCCAGGGATCGTGGCTACACCTTC
CASSPRDRGYTF
>NA|TRBD2|TRBJ2-7|TRBV7-9
TGTGCCAGCAGCCCATCTCCGGCGGGGGGGCAGTACTTC
CASSPSPAGGQYF
>few|TRBD2|TRBJ2-7|TRBV6-5
TGTGCCAGCAGTTACTCTCGGACTAGCACCTACGAGCAGTACTTC
CASSYSRTSTYEQYF
>NA|NA|TRBJ1-2|TRBV5-1
TGCGCCAGCAGCTTACGCGAGGCTTATGGCTACACCTTC
CASSLREAYGYTF
>NA|NA|TRBJ1-6|TRBV9
TGTGCCAGCAGCGTAGGACAGCCGAATTCACCCCTCCACTTT
CASSVGQPNSPLHF
>NA|TRBD1|TRBJ1-1|TRBV7-8
TGTGCCAGCAGCTTAATAAGACAGGGAGACACTGAAGCTTTCTTT
CASSLIRQGDTEAFF
>NA|TRBD2|TRBJ2-1|TRBV27
TGTGCCAGCAGTTTTCTACCTCTGGGACTAGCGGGAGGGTACAATGAGCAGTTCTTC
CASSFLPLGLAGGYNEQFF
>NA|NA|TRBJ1-6|TRBV7-9
TGTGCCAGCAGCTTAGTATTAAGGGAGTCTAATTCACCCCTCCACTTT
CASSLVLRESNSPLHF
>NA|NA|TRBJ2-7|TRBV7-2
TGTGCCAGCAGTCCTCCGACTCGCCTGGGGCACGAGCAGTACTTC
CASSPPTRLGHEQYF